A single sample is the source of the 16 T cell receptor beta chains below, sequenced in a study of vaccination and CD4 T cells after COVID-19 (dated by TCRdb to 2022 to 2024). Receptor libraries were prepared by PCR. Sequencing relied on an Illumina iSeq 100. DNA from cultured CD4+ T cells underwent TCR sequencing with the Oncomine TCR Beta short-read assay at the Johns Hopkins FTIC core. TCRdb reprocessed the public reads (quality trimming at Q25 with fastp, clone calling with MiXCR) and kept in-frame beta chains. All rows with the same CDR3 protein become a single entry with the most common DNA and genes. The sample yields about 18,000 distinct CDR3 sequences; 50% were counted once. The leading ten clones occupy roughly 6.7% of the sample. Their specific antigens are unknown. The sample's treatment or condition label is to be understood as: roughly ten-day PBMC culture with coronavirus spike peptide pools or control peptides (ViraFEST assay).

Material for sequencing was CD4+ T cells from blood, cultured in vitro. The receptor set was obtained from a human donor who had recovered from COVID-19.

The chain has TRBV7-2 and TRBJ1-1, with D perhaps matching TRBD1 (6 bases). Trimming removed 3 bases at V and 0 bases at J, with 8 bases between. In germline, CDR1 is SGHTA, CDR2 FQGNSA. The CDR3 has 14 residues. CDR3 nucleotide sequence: TGTGCCAGCAGCTTCCAGGGGCTGAACACTGAAGCTTTCTTT. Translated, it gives CASSFQGLNTEAFF.

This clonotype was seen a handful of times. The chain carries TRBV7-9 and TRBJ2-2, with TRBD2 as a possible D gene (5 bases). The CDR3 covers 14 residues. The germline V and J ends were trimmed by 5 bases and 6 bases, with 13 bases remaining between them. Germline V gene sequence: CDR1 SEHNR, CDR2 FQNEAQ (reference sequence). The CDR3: CASSPGIGAGELFF. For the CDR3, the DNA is TGTGCCAGCAGCCCTGGGATCGGGGCCGGGGAGCTGTTTTTT.

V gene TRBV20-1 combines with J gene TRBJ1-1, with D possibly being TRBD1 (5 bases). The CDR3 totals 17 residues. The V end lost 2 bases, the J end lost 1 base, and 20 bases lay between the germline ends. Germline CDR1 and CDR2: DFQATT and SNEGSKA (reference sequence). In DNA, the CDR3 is TGCAGTGCTAGAATTGGGGCGGGGTGGACGGCGAACACTGAAGCTTTCTTT. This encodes CSARIGAGWTANTEAFF.

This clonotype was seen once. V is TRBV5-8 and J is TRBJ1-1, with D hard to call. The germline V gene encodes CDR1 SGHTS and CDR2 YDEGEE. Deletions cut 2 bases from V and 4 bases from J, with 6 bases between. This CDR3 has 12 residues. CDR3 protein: CASSFRSTEAFF. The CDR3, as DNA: TGTGCCAGCAGCTTCAGGAGCACTGAAGCTTTCTTT. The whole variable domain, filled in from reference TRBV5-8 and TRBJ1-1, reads EAGVTQSPTHLIKTRGQQATLRCSPISGHTSVYWYQQALGLGLQFLLWYDEGEERNRGNFPPRFSGRQFPNYSSELNVNALELEDSALYLCASSFRSTEAFFGQGTRLTVV.

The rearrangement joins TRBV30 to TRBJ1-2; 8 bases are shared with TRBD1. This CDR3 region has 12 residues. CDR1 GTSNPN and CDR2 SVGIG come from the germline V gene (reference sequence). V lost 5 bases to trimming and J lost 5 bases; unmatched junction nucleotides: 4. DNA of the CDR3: TGTGCCTGGGGGACAGGACCGTATGGCTACACCTTC. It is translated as CAWGTGPYGYTF.

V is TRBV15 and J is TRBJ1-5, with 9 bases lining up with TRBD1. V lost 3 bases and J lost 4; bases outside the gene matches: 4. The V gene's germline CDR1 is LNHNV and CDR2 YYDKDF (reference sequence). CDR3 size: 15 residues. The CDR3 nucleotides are TGTGCCACCAGCAGGGACAGGGGTTCTAATCAGCCCCAGCATTTT. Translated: CATSRDRGSNQPQHF.

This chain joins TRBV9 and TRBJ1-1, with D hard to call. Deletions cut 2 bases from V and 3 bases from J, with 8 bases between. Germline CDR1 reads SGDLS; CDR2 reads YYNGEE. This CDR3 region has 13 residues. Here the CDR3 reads CASSVRVDTEAFF. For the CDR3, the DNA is TGTGCCAGCAGCGTCCGAGTGGACACTGAAGCTTTCTTT.

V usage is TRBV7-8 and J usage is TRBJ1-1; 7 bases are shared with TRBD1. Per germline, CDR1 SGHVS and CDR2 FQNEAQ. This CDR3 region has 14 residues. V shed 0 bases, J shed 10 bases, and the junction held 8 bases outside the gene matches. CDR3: CASSLAQGEVGAFF. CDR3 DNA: TGTGCCAGCAGCTTAGCGCAGGGGGAGGTCGGAGCTTTCTTT. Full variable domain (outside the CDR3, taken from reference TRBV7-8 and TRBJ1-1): GAGVSQSPRYKVAKRGQDVALRCDPISGHVSLFWYQQALGQGPEFLTYFQNEAQLDKSGLPSDRFFAERPEGSVSTLKIQRTQQEDSAVYLCASSLAQGEVGAFFGQGTRLTVV.

In DNA form, the CDR3 reads TGTGCCAGTAGTATAACGGGAGGGCGTGGTGAGCAGTTCTTC. Translating it yields CASSITGGRGEQFF. The rearrangement joins TRBV19 to TRBJ2-1, with TRBD2 identical over 8 bases. Germline V gives CDR1 LNHDA, CDR2 SQIVND (reference sequence). The CDR3 is 14 amino acids. J was trimmed by 9 bases and V by 2 bases; bases with no gene match: 6.

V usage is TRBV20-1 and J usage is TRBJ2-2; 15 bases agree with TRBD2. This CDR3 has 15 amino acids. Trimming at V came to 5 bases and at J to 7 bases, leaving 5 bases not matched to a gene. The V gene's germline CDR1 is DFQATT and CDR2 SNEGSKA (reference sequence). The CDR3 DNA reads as TGCAGTGCTCGGACTAGCGGGAGGGCGGACGGGGAGCTGTTTTTT. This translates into CSARTSGRADGELFF.

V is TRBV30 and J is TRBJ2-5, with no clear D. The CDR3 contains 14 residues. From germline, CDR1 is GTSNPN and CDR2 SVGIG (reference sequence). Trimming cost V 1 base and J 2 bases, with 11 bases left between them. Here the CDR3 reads CAWSAVFGQETQYF. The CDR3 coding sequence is TGTGCCTGGAGTGCAGTTTTCGGTCAAGAGACCCAGTACTTC.

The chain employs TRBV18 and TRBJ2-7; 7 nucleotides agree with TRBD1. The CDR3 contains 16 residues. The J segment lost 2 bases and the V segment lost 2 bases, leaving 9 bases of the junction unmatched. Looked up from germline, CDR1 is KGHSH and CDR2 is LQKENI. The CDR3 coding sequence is TGTGCCAGCTCACCATTCGGGACAGTTGATCCCTACGAGCAGTACTTC. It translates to CASSPFGTVDPYEQYF.

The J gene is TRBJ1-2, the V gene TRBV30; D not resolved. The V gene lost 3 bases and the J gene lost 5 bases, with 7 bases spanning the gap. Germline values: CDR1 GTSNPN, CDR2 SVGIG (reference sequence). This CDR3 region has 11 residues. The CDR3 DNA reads TGTGCCTGGAGCTTTAGTTATGGCTACACCTTC. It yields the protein CAWSFSYGYTF.

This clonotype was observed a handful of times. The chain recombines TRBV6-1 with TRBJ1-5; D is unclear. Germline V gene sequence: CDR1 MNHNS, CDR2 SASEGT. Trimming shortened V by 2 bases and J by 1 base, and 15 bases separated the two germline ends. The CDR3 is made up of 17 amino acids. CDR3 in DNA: TGTGCCAGCAGTGAATATTCGGGGATAAGGAGCAATCAGCCCCAGCATTTT. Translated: CASSEYSGIRSNQPQHF.

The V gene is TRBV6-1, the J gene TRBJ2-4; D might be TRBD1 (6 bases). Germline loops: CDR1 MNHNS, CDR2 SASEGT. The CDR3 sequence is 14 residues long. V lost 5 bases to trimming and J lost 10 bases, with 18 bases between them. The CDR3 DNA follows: TGTGCCAGCAGTCTCACCCCACCGGGACATATTCAGTACTTC. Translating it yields CASSLTPPGHIQYF.

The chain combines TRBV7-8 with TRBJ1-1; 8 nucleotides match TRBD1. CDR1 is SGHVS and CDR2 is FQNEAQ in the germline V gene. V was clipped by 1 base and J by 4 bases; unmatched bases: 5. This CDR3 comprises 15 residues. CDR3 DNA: TGTGCCAGCAGCTTAGATACAGGGGGGCTCACTGAAGCTTTCTTT. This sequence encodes CASSLDTGGLTEAFF.